This T cell receptor (beta chain) derives from a study of cytomegalovirus exposure and HLA in healthy donors. Study in general: Within the Caucasian-associated ancestry cluster were roughly 81% of the approximately 370 genotyped donors.

Broader study findings: A missense DCLRE1C variant was associated with V- and J-gene trimming of TCR beta chains in a later analysis, and an independent cohort replicated the association.

Notes on this clone: The antigen is undetermined.

Use of 60 Vbeta and 13 Jbeta primers characterized the PCR. TCRdb's table, derived via immunoSEQ multiplex PCR, lists solely in-frame clones and lacks some. The sample contains around 170,000 clones, around 73% of which appear only once. Germline V CDR1 and CDR2: MNHEY, SVGAGI. V was trimmed by 2 bases and J by 4 bases, leaving 9 bases between them. The CDR3 has 14 amino acids. Material: PBMCs. The J gene is TRBJ1-5, the V gene TRBV6-5, with a possible D match to TRBD1 (5 bases). The source of this sequence is a male donor in good health and CMV-seronegative. CDR3 DNA sequence: TGTGCCAGCAGTTACCAGGGCCCAAATCAGCCCCAGCATTTT. Translation gives CASSYQGPNQPQHF.